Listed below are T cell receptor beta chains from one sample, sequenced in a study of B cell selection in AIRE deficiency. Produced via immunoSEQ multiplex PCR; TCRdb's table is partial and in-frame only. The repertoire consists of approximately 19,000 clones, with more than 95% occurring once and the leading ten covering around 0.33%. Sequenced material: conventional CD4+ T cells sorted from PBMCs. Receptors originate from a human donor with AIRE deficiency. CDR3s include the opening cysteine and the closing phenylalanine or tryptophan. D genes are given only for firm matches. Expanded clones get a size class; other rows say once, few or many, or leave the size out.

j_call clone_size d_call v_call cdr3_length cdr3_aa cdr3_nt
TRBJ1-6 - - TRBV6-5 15 CATKARSSYNSPLHF TGTGCCACCAAGGCCAGGAGCTCCTATAATTCACCCCTCCACTTT
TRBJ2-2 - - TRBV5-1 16 CASSPLGQGVTGELFF TGCGCCAGCAGCCCCCTCGGGCAGGGAGTCACCGGGGAGCTGTTTTTT
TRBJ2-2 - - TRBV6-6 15 CASKLDSEKSGELFF TGTGCCAGCAAACTGGACAGCGAGAAATCCGGGGAGCTGTTTTTT
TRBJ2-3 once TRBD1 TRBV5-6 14 CASWTGKGADTQYF TGTGCCAGTTGGACAGGGAAGGGGGCAGATACGCAGTATTTT
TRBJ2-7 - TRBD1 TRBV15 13 CATARQGGYEQYF TGTGCCACCGCCCGACAGGGTGGATACGAGCAGTACTTC
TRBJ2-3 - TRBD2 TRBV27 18 CASSPLFRLAGTADTQYF TGTGCCAGCAGTCCGCTTTTCCGTCTAGCGGGGACAGCAGATACGCAGTATTTT
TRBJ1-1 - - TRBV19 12 CASSNPASEAFF TGTGCCAGTAGTAACCCCGCGTCCGAAGCTTTCTTT
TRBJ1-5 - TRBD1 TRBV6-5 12 CASSQGVQPQHF TGTGCCAGCAGTCAGGGGGTCCAGCCCCAGCATTTT
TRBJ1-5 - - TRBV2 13 CASSTTENQPQHF TGTGCCAGCAGTACTACCGAGAATCAGCCCCAGCATTTT
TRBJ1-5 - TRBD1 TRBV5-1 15 CASSLGQGTGQPQHF TGCGCCAGCAGCTTGGGACAGGGGACCGGTCAGCCCCAGCATTTT
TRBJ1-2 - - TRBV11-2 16 CASSLVAAGRSYGYTF TGTGCCAGCAGCTTAGTTGCTGCAGGGAGGAGCTATGGCTACACCTTC
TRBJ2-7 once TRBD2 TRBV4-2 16 CASSQDRPSGRGEQYF TGTGCCAGCAGCCAAGATCGGCCTAGCGGGAGAGGTGAGCAGTACTTC
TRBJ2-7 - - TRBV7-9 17 CASSSRTGTTVSYEQYF TGTGCCAGCAGCTCTCGTACAGGGACGACGGTTTCCTACGAGCAGTACTTC
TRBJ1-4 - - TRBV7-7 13 CASSLRDGAKLFF TGTGCTAGCAGCCTCCGGGACGGAGCCAAACTGTTTTTT
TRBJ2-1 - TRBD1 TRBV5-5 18 CASSHQAIPGQGENEQFF TGTGCCAGCAGTCATCAAGCTATCCCGGGACAGGGTGAGAATGAGCAGTTCTTC
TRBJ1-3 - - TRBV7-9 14 CASSRTGSGNTIYF TGTGCCAGCAGCCGGACTGGCTCTGGAAACACCATATATTTT
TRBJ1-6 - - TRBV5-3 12 CARSFRNSPLHF TGTGCCAGAAGCTTCCGTAATTCACCCCTCCACTTT
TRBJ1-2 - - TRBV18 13 CASSPSDSRGYTF TGTGCCAGCTCACCATCGGATAGTAGGGGTTACACCTTC
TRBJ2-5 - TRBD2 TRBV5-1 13 CASMSGSGETQYF TGCGCCAGCATGAGCGGGAGCGGTGAGACCCAGTACTTC
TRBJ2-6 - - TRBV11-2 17 CASTQWVHPSGANVLTF TGTGCCAGCACCCAATGGGTGCATCCATCTGGGGCCAACGTCCTGACTTTC
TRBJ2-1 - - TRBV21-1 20 CASSFRGCSQSPIIGNEQFF TGTGCCAGCAGCTTCCGGGGGTGTAGCCAGAGTCCCATAATCGGCAATGAGCAGTTCTTC
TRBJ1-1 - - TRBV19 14 CASSTTWDGTEAFF TGTGCCAGTAGTACAACCTGGGACGGAACTGAAGCTTTCTTT
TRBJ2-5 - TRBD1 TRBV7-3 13 CASSRQGAETQYF TGTGCCAGCAGTCGCCAGGGGGCGGAGACCCAGTACTTC